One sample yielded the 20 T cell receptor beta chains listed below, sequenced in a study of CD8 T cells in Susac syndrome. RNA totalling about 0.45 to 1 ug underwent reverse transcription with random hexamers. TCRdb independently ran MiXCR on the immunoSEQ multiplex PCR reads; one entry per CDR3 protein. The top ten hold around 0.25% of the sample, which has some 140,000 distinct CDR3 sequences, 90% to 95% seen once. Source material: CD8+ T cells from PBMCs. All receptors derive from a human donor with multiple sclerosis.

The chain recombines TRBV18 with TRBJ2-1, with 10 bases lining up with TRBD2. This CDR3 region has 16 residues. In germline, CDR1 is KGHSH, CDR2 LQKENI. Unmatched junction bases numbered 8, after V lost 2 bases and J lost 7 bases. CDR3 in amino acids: CASSPSASGRWNEQFF. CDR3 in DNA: TGTGCCAGCTCACCATCCGCTAGCGGGAGATGGAATGAGCAGTTCTTC.

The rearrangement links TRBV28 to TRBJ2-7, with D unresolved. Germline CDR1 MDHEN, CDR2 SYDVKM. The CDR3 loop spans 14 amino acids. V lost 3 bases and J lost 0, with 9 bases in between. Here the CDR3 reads CASSFGTNSYEQYF. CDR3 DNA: TGTGCCAGCAGTTTCGGAACTAACTCCTACGAGCAGTACTTC.

CDR3 nucleotide sequence: TGTGCCAGCAGTTTACCGGTGGGGGGCAATGAGCAGTTCTTC. This translates into CASSLPVGGNEQFF. This rearrangement joins TRBV12-3 or TRBV12-4 to TRBJ2-1, with D possibly TRBD2 on 6 matching bases. The V end lost 2 bases, the J end lost 6 bases, and 11 bases lay between the germline ends. The CDR3 extends over 14 amino acids.

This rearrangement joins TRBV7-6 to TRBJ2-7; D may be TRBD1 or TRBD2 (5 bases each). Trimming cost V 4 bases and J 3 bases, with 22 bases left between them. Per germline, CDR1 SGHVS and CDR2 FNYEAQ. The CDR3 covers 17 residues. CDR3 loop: CASSSTLGETSNYEQYF. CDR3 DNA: TGTGCCAGCAGCTCGACGTTGGGGGAGACCAGTAACTACGAGCAGTACTTC.

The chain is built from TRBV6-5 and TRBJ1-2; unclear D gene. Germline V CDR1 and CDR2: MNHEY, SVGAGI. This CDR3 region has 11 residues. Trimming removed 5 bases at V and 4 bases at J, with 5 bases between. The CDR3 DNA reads TGTGCCAGCAGTGGGTTCTATGGCTACACCTTC. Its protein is CASSGFYGYTF.

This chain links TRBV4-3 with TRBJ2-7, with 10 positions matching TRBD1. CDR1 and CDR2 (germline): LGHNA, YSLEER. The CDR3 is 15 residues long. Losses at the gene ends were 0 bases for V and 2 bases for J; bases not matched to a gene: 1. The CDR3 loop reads CASSQEDRGPYEQYF. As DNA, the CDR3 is TGCGCCAGCAGCCAAGAAGACAGGGGGCCCTACGAGCAGTACTTC.

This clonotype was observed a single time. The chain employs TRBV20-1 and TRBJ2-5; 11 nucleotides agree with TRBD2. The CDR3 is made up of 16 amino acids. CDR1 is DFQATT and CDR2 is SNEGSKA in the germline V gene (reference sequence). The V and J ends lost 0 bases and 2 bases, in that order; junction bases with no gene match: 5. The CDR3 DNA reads TGCAGTGCTAGAGAGTTGACTAGCGGGATGCAAGAGACCCAGTACTTC. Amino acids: CSARELTSGMQETQYF.

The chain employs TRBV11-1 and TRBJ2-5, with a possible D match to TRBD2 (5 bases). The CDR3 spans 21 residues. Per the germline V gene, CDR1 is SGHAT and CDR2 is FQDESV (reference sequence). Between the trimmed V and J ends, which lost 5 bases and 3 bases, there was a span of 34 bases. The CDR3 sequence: CASSDPLGGLLTTGREETQYF. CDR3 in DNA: TGTGCCAGCAGCGACCCCCTGGGTGGGTTATTGACTACGGGGAGAGAAGAGACCCAGTACTTC.

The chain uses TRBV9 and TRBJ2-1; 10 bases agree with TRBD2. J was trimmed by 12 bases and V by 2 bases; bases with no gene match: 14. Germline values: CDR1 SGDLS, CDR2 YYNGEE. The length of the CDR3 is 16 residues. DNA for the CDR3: TGTGCCAGCAGCGTGACCGGGGGACTAGCGATTTCGGTGCAGTTCTTC. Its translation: CASSVTGGLAISVQFF.

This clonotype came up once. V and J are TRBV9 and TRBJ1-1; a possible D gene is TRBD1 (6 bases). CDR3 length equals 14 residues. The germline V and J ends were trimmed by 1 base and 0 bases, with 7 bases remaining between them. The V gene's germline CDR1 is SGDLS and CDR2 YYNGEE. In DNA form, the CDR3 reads TGTGCCAGCAGCGTAACAGGGTTGAACACTGAAGCTTTCTTT. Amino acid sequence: CASSVTGLNTEAFF.

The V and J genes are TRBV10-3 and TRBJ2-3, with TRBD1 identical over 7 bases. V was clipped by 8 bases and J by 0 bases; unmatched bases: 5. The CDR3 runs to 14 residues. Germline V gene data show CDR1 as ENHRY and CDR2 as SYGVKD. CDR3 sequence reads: CAIGSGGSTDTQYF. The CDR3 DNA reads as TGTGCCATCGGGTCAGGGGGTAGCACAGATACGCAGTATTTT.

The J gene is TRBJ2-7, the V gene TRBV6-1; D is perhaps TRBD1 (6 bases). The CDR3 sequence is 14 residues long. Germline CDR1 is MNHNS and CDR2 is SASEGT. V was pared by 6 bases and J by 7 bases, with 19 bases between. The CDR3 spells CASSLQGWFAEQYF. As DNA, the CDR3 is TGTGCCAGCAGCTTACAGGGATGGTTCGCTGAGCAGTACTTC.

CDR3 DNA: TGTGCCACCAGTGGGGGCGAGGCTGAAGCTTTCTTT. It codes for CATSGGEAEAFF. This chain uses TRBV24-1 with TRBJ1-1; TRBD1 might be the D (5 bases). Trimming took off 5 bases at V and 6 bases at J, with 9 bases between the two ends. Germline CDR1 KGHDR, CDR2 SFDVKD. CDR3 length equals 12 residues.

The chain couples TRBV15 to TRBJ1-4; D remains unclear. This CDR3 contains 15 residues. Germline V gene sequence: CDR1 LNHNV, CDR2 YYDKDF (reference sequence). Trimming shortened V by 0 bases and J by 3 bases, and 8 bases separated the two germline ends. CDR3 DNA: TGTGCCACCAGCAGAGAGCGAGGGCCTAATGAAAAACTGTTTTTT. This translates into CATSRERGPNEKLFF.

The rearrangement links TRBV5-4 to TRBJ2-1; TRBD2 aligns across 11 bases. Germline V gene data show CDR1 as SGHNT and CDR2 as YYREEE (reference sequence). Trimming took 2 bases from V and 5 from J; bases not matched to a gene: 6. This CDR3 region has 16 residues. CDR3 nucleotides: TGTGCCAGCAGCTTTTTCGGGACTAGCGGAAACAATGAGCAGTTCTTC. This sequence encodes CASSFFGTSGNNEQFF.

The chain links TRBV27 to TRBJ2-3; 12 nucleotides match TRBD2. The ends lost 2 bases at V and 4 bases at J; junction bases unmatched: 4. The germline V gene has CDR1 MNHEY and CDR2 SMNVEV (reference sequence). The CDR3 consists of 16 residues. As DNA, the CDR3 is TGTGCCAGCAGTTTAATACTAGCGGGAGGTCCAGATACGCAGTATTTT. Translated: CASSLILAGGPDTQYF.

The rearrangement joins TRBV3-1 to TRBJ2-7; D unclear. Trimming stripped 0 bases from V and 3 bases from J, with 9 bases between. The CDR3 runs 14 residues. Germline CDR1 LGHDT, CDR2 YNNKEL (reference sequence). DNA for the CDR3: TGTGCCAGCAGCCAAGATCTTGGCAACTACGAGCAGTACTTC. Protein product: CASSQDLGNYEQYF.

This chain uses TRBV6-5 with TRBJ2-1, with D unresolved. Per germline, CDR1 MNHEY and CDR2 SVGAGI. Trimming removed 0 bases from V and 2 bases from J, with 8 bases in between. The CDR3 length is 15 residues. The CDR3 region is CASSYSIVPYNEQFF. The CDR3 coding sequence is TGTGCCAGCAGTTACTCGATAGTCCCCTACAATGAGCAGTTCTTC.

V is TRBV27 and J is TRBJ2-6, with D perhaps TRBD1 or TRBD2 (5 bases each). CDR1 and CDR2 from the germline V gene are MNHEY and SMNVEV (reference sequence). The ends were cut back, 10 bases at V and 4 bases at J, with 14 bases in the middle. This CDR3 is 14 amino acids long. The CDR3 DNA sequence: TGTGCCACTACGGCAGGGAGAGGGGCCAACGTCCTGACTTTC. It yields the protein CATTAGRGANVLTF.

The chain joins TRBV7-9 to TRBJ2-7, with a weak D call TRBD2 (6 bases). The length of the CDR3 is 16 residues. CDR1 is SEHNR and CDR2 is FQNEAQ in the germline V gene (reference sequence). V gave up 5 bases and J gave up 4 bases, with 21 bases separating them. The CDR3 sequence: CASSGGLPKDRYEQYF. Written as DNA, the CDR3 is TGTGCCAGCAGCGGGGGACTGCCGAAAGATAGATACGAGCAGTACTTC.